The next 22 T cell receptor beta chains were all read from a single sample in a study of blood T cells in healthy people across ages. The second PCR ran roughly 7 to 12 cycles with a sample-barcoded 5' primer and J-beta primers. Using its own MiXCR run on the 5' RACE reads, TCRdb lists one record per CDR3 protein. The repertoire holds approximately 690,000 distinct CDR3 sequences, with about 53% as singletons. Sequenced sample: blood. All receptors derive from a man aged 55 to 70 in good health.

Ten or more counts support this clonotype. V and J are TRBV18 and TRBJ2-7, with a tentative D call TRBD2 (6 bases). CDR1 is KGHSH, CDR2 LQKENI, per germline. The CDR3 runs 15 residues. V dropped 0 bases and J dropped 0 bases, with 9 bases sitting between them. The CDR3 sequence: CASSPPGRSSYEQYF. The CDR3 nucleotides are TGTGCCAGCTCACCACCGGGGAGGAGCTCCTACGAGCAGTACTTC.

This chain uses TRBV18 with TRBJ2-3; 9 bases fit TRBD2. V lost 2 bases, J lost 4 bases, and 1 base stayed unmatched. The CDR3 extends over 14 amino acids. Germline CDR1 is KGHSH and CDR2 is LQKENI. CDR3 DNA sequence: TGTGCCAGCTCACCATTAGCGGGGGCAGATACGCAGTATTTT. It codes for CASSPLAGADTQYF. Full variable domain (outside the CDR3, taken from reference TRBV18 and TRBJ2-3): NAGVMQNPRHLVRRRGQEARLRCSPMKGHSHVYWYRQLPEEGLKFMVYLQKENIIDESGMPKERFSAEFPKEGPSILRIQQVVRGDSAAYFCASSPLAGADTQYFGPGTRLTVL.

The chain employs TRBV7-9 and TRBJ2-5, with no clear D. The CDR3 loop spans 13 amino acids. Looked up from germline, CDR1 is SEHNR and CDR2 is FQNEAQ (reference sequence). With 5 bases removed from V and 2 bases from J, the gap between germline ends came to 9 bases. The CDR3 region is CASSQKNQETQYF. CDR3 bases: TGTGCCAGCAGCCAAAAAAATCAAGAGACCCAGTACTTC.

This chain connects TRBV10-2 to TRBJ1-2; TRBD1 agrees at 8 bases. Trimming cost V 0 bases and J 8 bases; bases outside gene matches: 11. CDR1 WSHSY and CDR2 SAAADI come from the germline V gene. The length of the CDR3 is 16 residues. CDR3 loop: CASSESAGGSREGYTF. CDR3 bases: TGCGCCAGCAGTGAGTCCGCAGGGGGCAGTAGGGAAGGCTACACCTTC.

The genes are TRBV5-5 and TRBJ2-1; D is possibly TRBD1 or TRBD2 (5 bases each). The length of the CDR3 is 15 residues. Germline V gene data show CDR1 as SGHKS and CDR2 as YYEKEE (reference sequence). Trimming took off 4 bases at V and 5 bases at J, with 16 bases between the two ends. DNA for the CDR3: TGTGCCAGCAGCCGACCACTAGGGGAGAACAATGAGCAGTTCTTC. Its translation is CASSRPLGENNEQFF.

The V and J genes are TRBV15 and TRBJ2-1, with TRBD2 as a possible D gene (6 bases). Germline V gives CDR1 LNHNV, CDR2 YYDKDF (reference sequence). The CDR3 extends over 14 amino acids. V gave up 1 base and J gave up 4 bases, with 8 bases separating them. The CDR3 sequence is CATSRGGVYNEQFF. The CDR3 DNA follows: TGTGCCACCAGCAGAGGGGGGGTTTACAATGAGCAGTTCTTC. Drawing the rest from reference TRBV15 and TRBJ2-1, the complete variable domain is DAMVIQNPRYQVTQFGKPVTLSCSQTLNHNVMYWYQQKSSQAPKLLFHYYDKDFNNEADTPDNFQSRRPNTSFCFLDIRSPGLGDTAMYLCATSRGGVYNEQFFGPGTRLTVL.

CDR3 in DNA: TGTGCCAGCAGCTTAGGACTAGGGAGCGATGAGCAGTTCTTC. Translating it yields CASSLGLGSDEQFF. The chain is built from TRBV7-9 and TRBJ2-1; D might be TRBD2 (6 bases). Germline CDR1 and CDR2: SEHNR and FQNEAQ (reference sequence). CDR3 length: 14 residues. V shed 1 base and J shed 8 bases, with 12 bases lying between them.

The rearrangement links TRBV5-1 to TRBJ2-5, with 7 nucleotides matching TRBD1. This CDR3 is built from 16 residues. Germline assignment: CDR1 SGHRS and CDR2 YFSETQ. V dropped 0 bases and J dropped 1; count of bases not matched to a gene: 6. CDR3 DNA: TGCGCCAGCAGCTTGGCCGCGGCAGGGGGCCAAGAGACCCAGTACTTC. As protein: CASSLAAAGGQETQYF.

This clonotype appeared a few times. V is TRBV18 and J is TRBJ2-1; D gene ambiguous. Looked up from germline, CDR1 is KGHSH and CDR2 is LQKENI. Trimming stripped 3 bases from V and 3 bases from J, with 9 bases between. This CDR3 spans 14 amino acids. The CDR3 loop reads CASSPTTVYNEQFF. In DNA form, the CDR3 reads TGTGCCAGCTCACCGACGACGGTCTACAATGAGCAGTTCTTC.

The chain joins TRBV7-9 to TRBJ2-5; no clear D gene. Trimming stripped 1 base from V and 8 bases from J, with 8 bases between. From germline, CDR1 is SEHNR and CDR2 FQNEAQ (reference sequence). CDR3 length: 12 residues. The CDR3, as DNA: TGTGCCAGCAGCTTAGAGGCGGTCACCCAGTACTTC. It translates to CASSLEAVTQYF.

Concerning this clonotype itself: At one end, the junction sequence differs from germline, possibly due to a read error. This chain joins TRBV12-3 or TRBV12-4 and TRBJ2-3; TRBD2 matches 7 bases. The CDR3 contains 14 residues. The CDR3 region is CASSRGVRTDAQYF. CDR3 nucleotides: TGTGCCAGCAGTCGGGGGGTCCGCACAGATGCGCAGTATTTT.

This CDR3 reads CSVEGWQISSYEQFF. For the CDR3, the DNA is TGCAGCGTTGAAGGGTGGCAGATCTCTTCCTACGAGCAGTTCTTC. The chain uses TRBV29-1 and TRBJ2-1; D remains ambiguous. Germline assignment: CDR1 SQVTM and CDR2 ANQGSEA. The CDR3 loop spans 15 amino acids. With 1 base removed from V and 10 bases from J, the gap between germline ends came to 20 bases.

This chain uses TRBV5-1 with TRBJ2-2; a weak D match, TRBD1 (5 bases). V was pared by 1 base and J by 5 bases, with 12 bases between. This CDR3 has 15 residues. Germline CDR1 is SGHRS and CDR2 is YFSETQ. In DNA form, the CDR3 reads TGCGCCAGCAGCTTGAGTCAGGGTCATACCGGGGAGCTGTTTTTT. This sequence encodes CASSLSQGHTGELFF. Full variable domain (remainder filled in from reference TRBV5-1 and TRBJ2-2): KAGVTQTPRYLIKTRGQQVTLSCSPISGHRSVSWYQQTPGQGLQFLFEYFSETQRNKGNFPGRFSGRQFSNSRSEMNVSTLELGDSALYLCASSLSQGHTGELFFGEGSRLTVL.

J is TRBJ2-3 and V is TRBV15; D remains ambiguous. Germline CDR1 and CDR2: LNHNV and YYDKDF (reference sequence). This CDR3 has 16 amino acids. V was clipped by 1 base and J by 6 bases, with 17 bases between them. The CDR3 reads CATSRATPGPRDTQYF. The CDR3 DNA follows: TGTGCCACCAGCAGAGCCACTCCGGGTCCCCGGGATACGCAGTATTTT.

The chain employs TRBV24-1 and TRBJ1-1; 7 bases match TRBD1. CDR3 length equals 13 residues. Germline V gene data show CDR1 as KGHDR and CDR2 as SFDVKD. V lost 2 bases, J lost 7 bases, and 3 bases stayed unmatched. In DNA form, the CDR3 reads TGTGCCACCAGTGATTCTCACAGGGGTGAAGCTTTCTTT. Its protein product is CATSDSHRGEAFF.

This clonotype was seen only a few times. The genes are TRBV5-1 and TRBJ2-7, with D perhaps TRBD2 (5 bases). The end of the DNA aligns better with TRBJ2-5, so the J call may be wrong. The V gene's germline CDR1 is SGHRS and CDR2 YFSETQ. The CDR3 consists of 14 residues. The CDR3 loop is CASSLDPSAGTQYF. CDR3 DNA: TGCGCCAGCAGCTTGGACCCCTCCGCGGGGACCCAGTACTTC.

V is TRBV12-3 or TRBV12-4 and J is TRBJ2-4; 7 bases agree with TRBD1. TRBJ2-7 matches the DNA end more closely, so the J call is doubtful. The CDR3 sequence is 14 residues long. For the CDR3, the DNA is TGTGCCAGCAGTTTAGTTGGCAGGGGGAGCGAGCAGTACTTC. Translating gives CASSLVGRGSEQYF.

This chain uses TRBV5-1 with TRBJ1-2; D unresolved. This CDR3 contains 16 residues. Germline assignment: CDR1 SGHRS and CDR2 YFSETQ. V dropped 4 bases and J dropped 8 bases, with 24 bases sitting between them. DNA for the CDR3: TGCGCCAGCAGCCTAGGTGGCGGGGAACGGATGAGCGGCTACACCTTC. Its protein is CASSLGGGERMSGYTF.

The rearrangement links TRBV6-5 to TRBJ2-4; 9 nucleotides agree with TRBD2. J lost 0 bases, V lost 0 bases, and 3 bases had no gene match. Germline loops: CDR1 MNHEY, CDR2 SVGAGI. CDR3 size: 17 residues. The CDR3 reads CASSYSTSGIAKNIQYF. CDR3 sequence (DNA): TGTGCCAGCAGTTACTCGACTAGCGGAATAGCCAAAAACATTCAGTACTTC.

The chain couples TRBV4-1 to TRBJ2-3; 11 nucleotides align to TRBD2. Losses at the gene ends were 3 bases for V and 2 bases for J; bases not matched to a gene: 4. Per germline, CDR1 MGHRA and CDR2 YSYEKL. The CDR3 spans 16 residues. CDR3 coding DNA: TGCGCCAGCAGCCAGGTTAGCGGGGGGGCCACAGATACGCAGTATTTT. The encoded protein is CASSQVSGGATDTQYF.

The chain combines TRBV15 with TRBJ2-5, with TRBD1 identical over 10 bases. CDR3 length: 18 amino acids. J lost 0 bases, V lost 5 bases, and 12 bases had no gene match. Germline V gene data show CDR1 as LNHNV and CDR2 as YYDKDF (reference sequence). The CDR3 DNA sequence: TGTGCCACCAGCCTCCTTGGGGAGGGACAGGGGTACCAAGAGACCCAGTACTTC. Amino acid sequence: CATSLLGEGQGYQETQYF.

The chain is built from TRBV5-1 and TRBJ1-5; 7 bases align to TRBD1. This CDR3 is built from 14 residues. V gave up 4 bases and J gave up 7 bases; unmatched junction bases: 8. Germline-derived CDR1 and CDR2 are SGHRS and YFSETQ. This CDR3 reads CASSQQGLGQPQHF. CDR3 bases: TGCGCCAGCAGCCAACAGGGGTTGGGACAGCCCCAGCATTTT.